These T cell receptor beta chains were read from a single sample in a study of T cell repertoires in cytomegalovirus infection. TCRdb re-derived calls from the reads in MiXCR, one entry per CDR3 protein. The sample holds more than 250,000 distinct CDR3 sequences, roughly 13% seen once. The sequencing input was PBMCs. Every receptor here comes from a human donor in good health (CMV status not recorded). Some clones in this sample may be carry-over from other donors' samples. Each CDR3 is given with its conserved first and last residue. A D gene is named only where the DNA matches it firmly. Clone size, where shown, is once, few, many, or a class for clones that have expanded.

TRBV14	TRBJ1-1	14	NA	few	TGTGCCAGCAGCCAAGAAGGGGCAGGCCGTCGAGCTTTCTTT	CASSQEGAGRRAFF
TRBV4-2	TRBJ2-2	13	NA	NA	TGTGCCAGCAGCCTCGAGGTGACCGGGGAGCTGTTTTTT	CASSLEVTGELFF
TRBV12-3/TRBV12-4	TRBJ1-2	14	TRBD1	NA	TGTGCCAGCAGTTTAAACAGGGGGAACTATGGCTACACCTTC	CASSLNRGNYGYTF
TRBV20-1	TRBJ2-1	16	TRBD2	few	TGCAGTGCTAGAGATCGGGGCGGGAGGGCCATCGATGAGCAGTTCTTC	CSARDRGGRAIDEQFF
TRBV7-9	TRBJ2-7	16	NA	many	TGTGCCAGCAGCCTATCCCAGGGTTTTTGGATCTACGAGCAGTACTTC	CASSLSQGFWIYEQYF
TRBV25-1	TRBJ2-7	14	NA	many	TGTGCCAGCAGGTCCACAGGGCGAGGTTACGAGCAGTACTTC	CASRSTGRGYEQYF
TRBV11-2	TRBJ2-1	13	TRBD2	many	TGTGCCAGCAGCCCCGTGGGAGGGCCTAGAGGGTTCTTC	CASSPVGGPRGFF
TRBV10-2	TRBJ2-5	14	TRBD1	NA	TGCGCCAGCAGCGACAGGGGCATGCAAGAGACCCAGTACTTC	CASSDRGMQETQYF
TRBV7-8	TRBJ2-5	18	TRBD2	many	TGTGCCAGCAGCCTGGGACTAGCGGGGGTCCTTTCAGCCGAGACCCAGTACTTC	CASSLGLAGVLSAETQYF
TRBV20-1	TRBJ1-6	15	TRBD1	NA	TGCAGTGCACGACAGGGCAGCTCCTATAATTCAGCCCTCCACTTT	CSARQGSSYNSALHF
TRBV11-3	TRBJ2-2	13	NA	many	TGTGCCAGCAGCTTCGGGGTCACCGGGGAGCTGTTTTTT	CASSFGVTGELFF
TRBV7-6	TRBJ1-5	13	NA	few	TGTGCCAGCAGCCCTCGGACCGATCAGCCCCAGCATTTT	CASSPRTDQPQHF
TRBV15	TRBJ2-1	17	TRBD2	many	TGTGCCACCAGCCTCGAGGCTAGCGCTAAGCGGGGCAATGAGCAGTTCTTC	CATSLEASAKRGNEQFF
TRBV7-6	TRBJ1-1	17	TRBD1	NA	TGTGCCAGCAGCACGACAGGGCGGAACGCTGGGAACACTGAAGCTTTCTTT	CASSTTGRNAGNTEAFF
TRBV6-2/TRBV6-3	TRBJ2-1	15	NA	many	TGTGCCAGCACCACGGGGGCAGGGGCATACAATGAGCAGTTCTTC	CASTTGAGAYNEQFF
TRBV29-1	TRBJ2-7	11	NA	few	TGCAGCGTTGGACATTCTGAGGAGCAGTACTTC	CSVGHSEEQYF
TRBV4-1	TRBJ1-3	13	NA	many	TGCGCCAGCAGCCAAGATATGGGAAACACCATATATTTT	CASSQDMGNTIYF
TRBV11-2	TRBJ2-3	15	TRBD2	few	TGTGCCAGCAGCTCCAACAGCGGGAGGGCGAATACGCAGTATTTT	CASSSNSGRANTQYF
TRBV5-6	TRBJ2-6	18	TRBD1	many	TGTGCCAGCAGCCTAGGACAGGGGCTTCGCTCTGGGGCCAACGTCCTGACTTTC	CASSLGQGLRSGANVLTF
TRBV5-1	TRBJ2-7	14	TRBD1	NA	TGCGCCAGCAGCTCGGGACAGGTTGACTACGAGCAGTACTTC	CASSSGQVDYEQYF
TRBV29-1	TRBJ2-1	14	NA	NA	TGCAGCGTTGAAGGAGGGGGGCCGAAGGGTGAGCAGTTCTTC	CSVEGGGPKGEQFF
TRBV12-3/TRBV12-4	TRBJ2-2	15	NA	few	TGTGCCAGCAGGGGGGTCAATGGAGGCACCGGGGAGCTGTTTTTT	CASRGVNGGTGELFF
TRBV4-1	TRBJ1-2	17	TRBD1	NA	TGCGCCAGCAGCCAAGGGACCACTTCGACAGGGAACTATGGCTACACCTTC	CASSQGTTSTGNYGYTF
TRBV5-1	TRBJ2-1	15	TRBD1	NA	TGCGCCAGCAGCTCGTCGGGACAGGGGTTCGCTGAGCAGTTCTTC	CASSSSGQGFAEQFF
TRBV25-1	TRBJ2-7	12	NA	few	TGTGCCAGCAGTGGCGGAGGGTACGAGCAGTACTTC	CASSGGGYEQYF
TRBV29-1	TRBJ2-5	13	NA	NA	TGCAGCGTTGGGGGGGATCTGGGGGAGACCCAGTACTTC	CSVGGDLGETQYF
TRBV14	TRBJ2-7	13	TRBD1	NA	TGTGCCAGCAGCCACCGGGACAGCTACGAGCAGTACTTC	CASSHRDSYEQYF
TRBV7-2	TRBJ2-1	16	NA	few	TGTGCCAGCAGCCTCCCTGGCAGGGCAACCTACAATGAGCAGTTCTTC	CASSLPGRATYNEQFF
TRBV19	TRBJ2-1	12	NA	many	TGTGCCAGTAGTGTAAGACCAGGACAGCAGTTCTTC	CASSVRPGQQFF
TRBV29-1	TRBJ1-1	13	NA	NA	TGCAGCGTCTCCACTGGGGAATATACTGAAGCTTTCTTT	CSVSTGEYTEAFF
TRBV7-2	TRBJ1-1	12	NA	many	TGTGCCAGCAGCTTCAAACCGGGAGAAGCTTTCTTT	CASSFKPGEAFF
TRBV27	TRBJ2-1	15	NA	few	TGTGCCAGCACGTCAGGCGAGAGCTCCTACAATGAGCAGTTCTTC	CASTSGESSYNEQFF
TRBV2	TRBJ1-6	16	NA	few	TGTGCCAGCAACCCCTCCGGGGGGGGGGCGGGATCACCCCTCCACTTT	CASNPSGGGAGSPLHF
TRBV20-1	TRBJ1-4	14	NA	NA	TGCAGTGCGGGCAGCGACGCAACTAATGAAAAACTGTTTTTT	CSAGSDATNEKLFF
TRBV28	TRBJ2-1	14	TRBD1	few	TGTGCCAGTCAACCGGGACAGGGTCACAATGAGCAGTTCTTC	CASQPGQGHNEQFF
TRBV7-9	TRBJ1-2	14	NA	NA	TGTGCCAGCAGCTTCGCGGAGGGAGCCTATGGCTACACCTTC	CASSFAEGAYGYTF
TRBV7-2	TRBJ1-2	13	NA	few	TGTGCCAGCAGCCCCCAGGGGTCGGGTGGCTACACCTTC	CASSPQGSGGYTF
TRBV28	TRBJ2-2	16	NA	few	TGTGCCAGCAGTTCGGTGGGAGGCCGGGGCACCGGGGAGCTGTTTTTT	CASSSVGGRGTGELFF
TRBV15	TRBJ2-1	17	NA	many	TGTGCCACCAGCAGAGTGGTGGGGGGAGCGGACTACAATGAGCAGTTCTTC	CATSRVVGGADYNEQFF
TRBV2	TRBJ2-1	16	TRBD2	NA	TGTGCCAGCAGTGACGGACTAGCGGGGGGGCTGAGTGAGCAGTTCTTC	CASSDGLAGGLSEQFF
TRBV5-5	TRBJ1-5	16	TRBD1	few	TGTGCCAGCAGCTTGGACGGACAGGGAGGTAATCAGCCCCAGCATTTT	CASSLDGQGGNQPQHF
TRBV20-1	TRBJ1-5	15	TRBD1	NA	TGCAGTGCTAGAGGGACAGGGGAAAGCAATCAGCCCCAGCATTTT	CSARGTGESNQPQHF
TRBV7-9	TRBJ2-1	15	TRBD2	many	TGTGCCATCCTTTCGACTAGCCGGGATCACAATGAGCAGTTCTTC	CAILSTSRDHNEQFF
TRBV9	TRBJ2-5	12	NA	NA	TGTGCCAGCAGCGGTCAGGGCCAGACCCAGTACTTC	CASSGQGQTQYF
TRBV7-9	TRBJ2-1	15	TRBD2	many	TGTGCCAGCAGCTATAGCGGGGGAATATACAATGAGCAGTTCTTC	CASSYSGGIYNEQFF
TRBV28	TRBJ1-1	14	NA	many	TGTGCCAGCAGTCCCCTCCAGGGAAGCACTGAAGCTTTCTTT	CASSPLQGSTEAFF
TRBV12-3/TRBV12-4	TRBJ2-2	16	NA	many	TGTGCCAGCAGTTTAGCGATTGGGGTAGACACCGGGGAGCTGTTTTTT	CASSLAIGVDTGELFF
TRBV29-1	TRBJ1-4	13	TRBD1	NA	TGCAGCCTCAAACAGGGGGCTCATGAAAAACTGTTTTTT	CSLKQGAHEKLFF
TRBV4-1	TRBJ1-4	14	TRBD1	many	TGCGCCAGCAGCCAAGGGACAGGCCGTGAAAAACTGTTTTTT	CASSQGTGREKLFF